A single sample gave rise to the 22 T cell receptor beta chains below, sequenced in a study of T cells in Graves' hyperthyroidism and ophthalmopathy. It was RNA transcripts that yielded the amplified TCR beta CDR3 regions. The HTBI set primed first-round TCR CDR3 RT-PCR. In TCRdb, the multiplex PCR reads were re-called with MiXCR into one record per CDR3 protein. The sample carries some 300,000 distinct CDR3 sequences, approximately 17% recorded once. Sequenced sample: blood. Every receptor here comes from a man younger than 45 with Graves' hyperthyroidism.

The gene calls are TRBV19 and TRBJ2-1; TRBD1 matches at 9 bases. Per the germline V gene, CDR1 is LNHDA and CDR2 is SQIVND (reference sequence). CDR3 length equals 12 residues. Unmatched junction bases numbered 5, after V lost 7 bases and J lost 10 bases. In nucleotides, the CDR3 is TGTGCCAGTACCGACAGGGGGTACGAGCAGTTCTTC. This encodes CASTDRGYEQFF.

This clonotype was seen repeatedly, ten times or more. The J gene is TRBJ1-6, the V gene TRBV12-3 or TRBV12-4; D uncertain. V lost 6 bases and J 6 bases, leaving 6 bases between the germline ends. The CDR3 runs to 12 residues. The CDR3 DNA sequence: TGTGCCAGCAGGGCGAGTAATTCACCCCTCCACTTT. Amino acid sequence: CASRASNSPLHF.

This clonotype turned up a few times. A much bigger clone sits one base away, suggesting this may be a read error. This sequence joins TRBV3-1 and TRBJ2-1, with D perhaps matching TRBD2 (5 bases). Germline CDR1 is LGHDT and CDR2 is YNNKEL (reference sequence). The CDR3 contains 14 residues. V lost 4 bases and J 6 bases, leaving 13 bases between the germline ends. CDR3 amino acids: CASSLRARSNEQFF. CDR3 DNA: TGTGCCAGCAGCCTGAGGGCAAGGTCCAATGAGCAGTTCTTC.

As for this clonotype: A much larger clonotype is one base distant, so this may be a read error. This chain joins TRBV11-3 and TRBJ2-1, with D maybe TRBD2 (7 bases). This CDR3 is built from 16 residues. Looked up from germline, CDR1 is SGHNT and CDR2 is YENEEA. The CDR3 loop reads CAGSWEGTNFYNEQFF. The CDR3 nucleotides are TGTGCCGGCAGTTGGGAGGGGACAAACTTCTACAATGAGCAGTTCTTC.

This clonotype was seen many times. The rearrangement uses TRBV12-3 or TRBV12-4 and TRBJ1-4, with D maybe TRBD1 (6 bases). V was clipped by 0 bases and J by 5 bases, with 13 bases between them. This CDR3 is 16 amino acids long. DNA of the CDR3: TGTGCCAGCAGTTTAGCGCTGGCAGGGGAGAATGAAAAACTGTTTTTT. It encodes CASSLALAGENEKLFF.

This clonotype was observed at least ten times. J is TRBJ1-3 and V is TRBV18, with a possible D match to TRBD1 (5 bases). V shed 3 bases and J shed 2 bases, with 11 bases lying between them. Looked up from germline, CDR1 is KGHSH and CDR2 is LQKENI. The CDR3 sequence is 15 residues long. The CDR3 DNA sequence: TGTGCCAGCTCACCTGCATGGGGCCCTGGAAACACCATATATTTT. This encodes CASSPAWGPGNTIYF.

This clonotype has a count of ten or more. The chain employs TRBV12-3 or TRBV12-4 and TRBJ2-3; no clear D gene. Trimming left V 6 bases short and J 2 bases short, with 12 bases between. The CDR3 is 14 amino acids. This CDR3 is CASSSLAPTDTQYF. CDR3 in DNA: TGTGCCAGCAGCTCCTTAGCCCCCACAGATACGCAGTATTTT.

This clonotype came up a few times. CDR3 sequence: CSAQARGNIQYF. The DNA for the CDR3 is TGCAGTGCTCAGGCCCGTGGAAACATTCAGTACTTC. The chain combines TRBV20-1 with TRBJ2-4; no definite D call. This CDR3 has 12 amino acids. In germline, CDR1 is DFQATT, CDR2 SNEGSKA (reference sequence). V lost 5 bases, J lost 6 bases, and 11 bases lay in between.

The chain uses TRBV9 and TRBJ2-3; 7 nucleotides align to TRBD2. The CDR3 sequence is 16 residues long. From germline, CDR1 is SGDLS and CDR2 YYNGEE. The trim removed 6 bases at V and 3 bases at J, leaving 13 bases unmatched. The CDR3 is CASTVGIAGVTDTQYF. The CDR3 DNA follows: TGTGCCAGCACGGTGGGTATAGCGGGTGTTACAGATACGCAGTATTTT.

The chain joins TRBV29-1 to TRBJ2-5; D may be TRBD1 (6 bases). Trimming left V 5 bases short and J 0 bases short, with 10 bases between. CDR1 and CDR2 (germline): SQVTM, ANQGSEA. CDR3 length: 13 residues. The CDR3 DNA reads TGCAGCGTTAAGGGGGTGGACCAAGAGACCCAGTACTTC. Translation gives CSVKGVDQETQYF.

In its sample, this clonotype was seen many times. The V gene is TRBV12-3 or TRBV12-4, the J gene TRBJ1-2, with a possible D match to TRBD1 (6 bases). The CDR3 has 16 residues. With 4 bases removed from V and 11 bases from J, the gap between germline ends came to 26 bases. CDR3 sequence (DNA): TGTGCCAGCAGTTGGGGGAGGCGGGACAAAAGTTCGGCTTACACCTTC. Translating gives CASSWGRRDKSSAYTF.

The chain has TRBV6-1 and TRBJ2-3; D uncertain. Germline V gives CDR1 MNHNS, CDR2 SASEGT. The CDR3 length is 14 residues. The ends were cut back, 4 bases at V and 0 bases at J, with 8 bases in the middle. CDR3 DNA: TGTGCCAGCAGTGGTGTTGCGAGCACAGATACGCAGTATTTT. Its protein is CASSGVASTDTQYF.

The sample holds many counts of this clonotype. The V call is TRBV27, the J call TRBJ1-1, with a possible D match to TRBD1 (5 bases). CDR3 size: 13 residues. V lost 4 bases, J lost 2 bases, and 8 bases lay in between. The V gene's germline CDR1 is MNHEY and CDR2 SMNVEV (reference sequence). For the CDR3, the DNA is TGTGCCAGCAGTTGGGGCCTCAACACTGAAGCTTTCTTT. Protein sequence: CASSWGLNTEAFF.

The chain joins TRBV5-1 to TRBJ1-1, with a possible D match to TRBD1 (5 bases). This CDR3 has 14 amino acids. The germline gives CDR1 SGHRS, CDR2 YFSETQ. V shed 0 bases and J shed 4 bases, with 10 bases lying between them. CDR3 residues: CASSLEGLTTEAFF. The CDR3, as DNA: TGCGCCAGCAGCTTGGAGGGACTGACCACTGAAGCTTTCTTT. Full variable domain (outside the CDR3, taken from reference TRBV5-1 and TRBJ1-1): KAGVTQTPRYLIKTRGQQVTLSCSPISGHRSVSWYQQTPGQGLQFLFEYFSETQRNKGNFPGRFSGRQFSNSRSEMNVSTLELGDSALYLCASSLEGLTTEAFFGQGTRLTVV.

The J gene is TRBJ2-5, the V gene TRBV9; 9 nucleotides match TRBD2. This CDR3 is built from 15 residues. Germline V gives CDR1 SGDLS, CDR2 YYNGEE. The V and J ends lost 6 bases and 2 bases, in that order; junction bases with no gene match: 8. CDR3 nucleotides: TGTGCCAGCACACGGACTAGCGTGACACAAGAGACCCAGTACTTC. This gives the protein CASTRTSVTQETQYF.

The chain couples TRBV19 to TRBJ2-1, with D possibly TRBD2 on 5 matching bases. Germline V CDR1 and CDR2: LNHDA, SQIVND (reference sequence). The germline V and J ends were trimmed by 3 bases and 10 bases, with 19 bases remaining between them. This CDR3 has 15 amino acids. CDR3 sequence (DNA): TGTGCCAGTAGTATCTATTCTGAAAGCGGTGGAGAGCAGTTCTTC. This gives the protein CASSIYSESGGEQFF. Together with reference TRBV19 and TRBJ2-1, the CDR3 gives the full variable domain: DGGITQSPKYLFRKEGQNVTLSCEQNLNHDAMYWYRQDPGQGLRLIYYSQIVNDFQKGDIAEGYSVSREKKESFPLTVTSAQKNPTAFYLCASSIYSESGGEQFFGPGTRLTVL.

There are many counts of this clonotype. The chain links TRBV27 to TRBJ2-7; TRBD2 aligns across 8 bases. The CDR3 has 16 residues. The junction had 13 bases not matched to a gene; V was cut back by 5 bases and J by 4 bases. The germline CDR1 and CDR2 sequences are MNHEY and SMNVEV (reference sequence). CDR3 sequence reads: CASSHEGTSHQYEQYF. DNA for the CDR3: TGTGCCAGCAGTCACGAGGGGACTAGTCACCAGTACGAGCAGTACTTC.

This clonotype was detected many times. The chain uses TRBV15 and TRBJ2-1; D not certain. The V gene lost 4 bases and the J gene lost 8 bases, with 9 bases spanning the gap. The CDR3 runs 12 residues. CDR1 LNHNV and CDR2 YYDKDF come from the germline V gene (reference sequence). The CDR3 nucleotides are TGTGCCACCAGCACTCTAATCGATGAGCAGTTCTTC. Its protein product is CATSTLIDEQFF.

This clonotype was counted at least ten times. The rearrangement links TRBV7-8 to TRBJ1-5, with D unresolved. The germline V gene encodes CDR1 SGHVS and CDR2 FQNEAQ. V was pared by 1 base and J by 6 bases, with 7 bases between. The length of the CDR3 is 13 residues. CDR3 nucleotides: TGTGCCAGCAGCTTAGACAGTGCTCAGCCCCAGCATTTT. Its translation: CASSLDSAQPQHF.

The chain carries TRBV6-2 or TRBV6-3 and TRBJ2-1, with no clear D. The CDR3 is 11 residues long. Germline CDR1 reads MNHEY; CDR2 reads SVGEGT. Trimming took 7 bases from V and 8 from J, leaving 9 bases between them. The CDR3 DNA is TGTGCCAGCACTAGGGCCCATGAGCAGTTCTTC. Translated, it gives CASTRAHEQFF.

A few counts support this clonotype. V is TRBV29-1 and J is TRBJ1-5, with a possible D match to TRBD1 (6 bases). The length of the CDR3 is 16 residues. Germline CDR1 reads SQVTM; CDR2 reads ANQGSEA. The germline V and J ends were trimmed by 1 base and 9 bases, with 22 bases remaining between them. The CDR3 reads CSVEGWGRDNYPPQHF. The CDR3 DNA sequence: TGCAGCGTTGAAGGTTGGGGTCGGGACAACTATCCGCCCCAGCATTTT.

This clonotype was seen a single time. V is TRBV29-1 and J is TRBJ2-2, with 9 bases that match TRBD2. Germline V CDR1 and CDR2: SQVTM, ANQGSEA. V lost 2 bases, J lost 4 bases, and 5 bases stayed unmatched. CDR3 length equals 15 residues. CDR3 nucleotides: TGCAGCGTTGAAATGGCGGGAGGGGGCACCGGGGAGCTGTTTTTT. Residues: CSVEMAGGGTGELFF.